Reported below is one TCR beta chain. In this sample, this clone turned up a few times. Its recognized antigen is unknown. No clone much larger than this one lies a single base away; base qualities are absent. The germline V gene encodes CDR1 DFQATT and CDR2 SNEGSKA (reference sequence). A distance of 12 bases separates the germline ends of V and J, which lose 5 bases and 8 bases respectively. Measured from the cysteine to the phenylalanine, the CDR3 is 11 residues long. Only the CDR3 region is kept as DNA, spanning 33 bases read in frame from base 1. At one collaborating source in Seattle, patients were enrolled during active infection and were followed longitudinally through the course of disease. Each collaborating institution followed its own protocols to collect whole blood in K2EDTA tubes. Collaborator samples were shipped for TCRbeta analysis as frozen whole blood, isolated PBMCs, or DNA extracted from either sample type.

TCRbeta CDR3 regions were amplified from genomic DNA using the immunoSEQ Assay, a bias-controlled multiplex PCR. As for the authors' bioinformatics: Nucleated cell counts per sample were estimated from amplification of reference gene primers within the assay. Sequence reads were collapsed and filtered to measure the absolute abundance of every unique TCRbeta CDR3 rearrangement. For each sample, productive Simpson clonality was calculated as the square root of Simpson's diversity index across productive rearrangements. TCRdb took this table from immuneACCESS and kept in-frame rearrangements with V and J called. Such tables lack part of the clones; where checked against another copy, unresolved V genes explain under half of the gap, and the rest is unexplained. V and J calls and clone size are as listed in that table; D and trimming were resolved from the DNA. Recorded for this sample are 400,000 to 450,000 clones; approximately 88% of them occurred a single time. The ten most abundant clones make up around 12% of the sample.

These data come from a study of blood T cell repertoires in COVID-19 (dated by TCRdb to about 2020). Looking at the study overall: Samples covering the acute and convalescent phases of COVID-19 were provided by collaborators in the United States, Italy and Spain. The samples were drawn from two sources: the first 160 participants of the ongoing ImmuneRACE study, and fewer than 1,500 subjects contributed by 6 global collaborators. The prospective study material was composed of cDNA or gDNA derived from T cells, B-cell-depleted T cells, or PBMCs. Where available, HLA class I and class II types were obtained from metadata supplied by the sample provider rather than from assay-based typing. The repertoires were made available in a free public database intended to serve as a resource for research on the immune response to SARS-CoV-2. The dataset comprised deeply sampled blood TCRbeta repertoires from subjects exposed to, actively infected with, or recovered from COVID-19. Sample metadata almost always included a de-identified subject ID, COVID-19 status, age in years and sex. Overall study outcomes, separate from this receptor: The amount of clinical and demographic metadata varied by source and participant and was provided uncurated.

The chain is made from TRBV20-1 and TRBJ1-2, with no confidently assigned D gene. The sequence came from a woman aged 45 to 65 with COVID-19, enrolled during active disease. Sequenced input: peripheral blood. The CDR3 region: CSASINGGYTF. The DNA sequence follows: TGCAGTGCTTCTATTAACGGGGGCTACACCTTC.